These T cell receptor beta chains were read from a single sample in a study of neurological immune-mediated disorders. TCRdb used MiXCR to reprocess the 5' RACE reads, holding one entry per CDR3 protein. Here the sample spans fewer than 30,000 distinct CDR3 sequences, more than 20% being singletons. Sequencing was performed on PBMCs. The source is a woman aged 55-69 years in good health. The CDR3 runs from the conserved cysteine through the conserved F or W. The D gene is left open where the match is weak. Rows give clone size only sometimes, using once, few, many, or a class for an expanded clone.

>many|-|TRBJ2-7|TRBV7-2
TGTGCCAGCAGCTTAGCGCCCTCGGGTGAGCAGTACTTC
CASSLAPSGEQYF
>many|TRBD2|TRBJ2-5|TRBV5-1
TGCGCCAGCAGCTTGGATCCAGCGGGGGCGGGGACCCAGTACTTC
CASSLDPAGAGTQYF
>-|TRBD2|TRBJ2-1|TRBV7-8
TGTGCCAGCAGCCCCGATCGCTACGTTAGACTAGCTAACGATGAGCAGTTCTTC
CASSPDRYVRLANDEQFF
>many|TRBD2|TRBJ2-3|TRBV3-1
TGTGCCAGCAGCCAGACGACTAGCGGGGTGCGGGATACGCAGTATTTT
CASSQTTSGVRDTQYF
>-|-|TRBJ2-4|TRBV3-1
TGTGCCAGCAGCCAAGATGGAAGTCCGTTAGCCAAAAACATTCAGTACTTC
CASSQDGSPLAKNIQYF
>many|TRBD2|TRBJ2-1|TRBV3-1
TGTGCCAGCAGCCAAGAAGACGGGACTAGCAGAGGGATGGATGAGCAGTTCTTC
CASSQEDGTSRGMDEQFF
>many|-|TRBJ1-3|TRBV7-6
TGTGCCAGCAGCCGAGACAGGATCTCTGGAAACACCATATATTTT
CASSRDRISGNTIYF
>many|TRBD1|TRBJ1-2|TRBV3-1
TGTGCCAGCAGCCAAGTTCAGGGACAGGGCTATGGCTACACCTTC
CASSQVQGQGYGYTF
>many|TRBD2|TRBJ2-7|TRBV5-1
TGCGCCAGCAGCCGAACACCCGGGACTAGCGAGGGCGAGCAGTACTTC
CASSRTPGTSEGEQYF
>many|TRBD1|TRBJ2-1|TRBV11-2
TGTGCCAGCAGCTCGCCCCGGGACAGGGGTTGGAATGAGCAGTTCTTC
CASSSPRDRGWNEQFF
>many|-|TRBJ2-7|TRBV5-1
TGCGCCAGCAGCGGGGCGGGCGGCAGATCCTACGAGCAGTACTTC
CASSGAGGRSYEQYF
>many|-|TRBJ2-5|TRBV4-3
TGCGCCAGCAGCCAAGATCCACCAGGAGGCCAAGAGACCCAGTACTTC
CASSQDPPGGQETQYF
>medium-sized|TRBD2|TRBJ2-1|TRBV4-1
TGCGCCAGCAGCGGGAGGGCCGGGGTCCCGGGACTGAACTACAATGAGCAGTTCTTC
CASSGRAGVPGLNYNEQFF
>many|-|TRBJ2-7|TRBV12-5
TGTGCTAGTGGTTTGAGTTCCGTCACTTCGAGGCAGTACTTC
CASGLSSVTSRQYF
>many|-|TRBJ2-7|TRBV29-1
TGCAGCGTTGAAACGGGATACGAGCAGTACTTC
CSVETGYEQYF
>many|-|TRBJ1-1|TRBV6-6
TGTGCCAGCAGTTACTCTTTCAACACTGAAGCTTTCTTT
CASSYSFNTEAFF
>-|-|TRBJ2-2|TRBV3-1
TGTGCCAGCAGCCAAGGGGCCGGGGAGCTGTTTTTT
CASSQGAGELFF
>many|-|TRBJ1-6|TRBV12-3/TRBV12-4
TGTGCCAGCAGTTCCGGGCTTAGAAATTCACCCCTCCACTTT
CASSSGLRNSPLHF
>medium-sized|-|TRBJ2-7|TRBV6-2/TRBV6-3
TGTGCCAGCAGTCTCGGACAACTTTGGGACTTC
CASSLGQLWDF
>many|-|TRBJ2-4|TRBV7-9
TGTGCCAGCAGCGGCCCTGTTCAGTACTTC
CASSGPVQYF
>-|-|TRBJ2-1|TRBV29-1
TGCAGCGTTCACCGGGGGGACAGACTTAACAATGAGCAGTTCTTC
CSVHRGDRLNNEQFF
>many|-|TRBJ2-1|TRBV7-2
TGTGCCAGCAGCTTAGTGGCAGGGAACAACAATGAGCAGTTCTTC
CASSLVAGNNNEQFF
>many|-|TRBJ2-7|TRBV2
TGTGCCAGCAGTAAAGCCCAGTCCTACGAGCAGTACTTC
CASSKAQSYEQYF
>medium-sized|-|TRBJ1-5|TRBV6-1
TGTGCCAGCACGCCAGGACAGCACAATCAGCCCCAGCATTTT
CASTPGQHNQPQHF
>many|-|TRBJ1-1|TRBV6-5
TGTGCCAGCAACCGGTATCGGAACACTGAAGCTTTCTTT
CASNRYRNTEAFF
>-|-|TRBJ2-7|TRBV20-1
TGCAGTGCTAGAGATCCGCGGTCCGAGCAGTACTTC
CSARDPRSEQYF
>-|TRBD2|TRBJ2-7|TRBV29-1
TGCAGCGTTGTGGGGGACTATAGAGAGCGGGACTCCTACGAGCAGTACTTC
CSVVGDYRERDSYEQYF
>-|-|TRBJ2-7|TRBV20-1
TGCAGTGCTAGAGGCGGTGGAGGGGGCCTCGACGAGCAGTACTTC
CSARGGGGGLDEQYF
>many|-|TRBJ2-7|TRBV6-4
TGTGCCAGCAGTGATGGGGCAGGGCTGTACTTC
CASSDGAGLYF
>-|-|TRBJ2-1|TRBV12-3/TRBV12-4
TGTGTCAGCAGCCTGGGGGGACTGGGAACGGTCTCCTACAATGAGCAGTTCTTC
CVSSLGGLGTVSYNEQFF
>many|TRBD1|TRBJ1-1|TRBV29-1
TGCAGCGTTGAAACAGGCAGGGGGCACGGTGAAGCTTTCTTT
CSVETGRGHGEAFF
>-|-|TRBJ2-7|TRBV10-3
TGTGCCATCAGGGAGCCCCAGGACAAGCAGTACTTC
CAIREPQDKQYF
>many|-|TRBJ2-2|TRBV7-9
TGTGCCAGCAGCTTAGGAAGGGACTCCTCCACCGGGGAGCTGTTTTTT
CASSLGRDSSTGELFF
>many|TRBD2|TRBJ2-1|TRBV6-5
TGTGCCAGCAGTTCGAGCGGGAGGGCCTACAATGAGCAGTTCTTC
CASSSSGRAYNEQFF
>many|-|TRBJ2-5|TRBV5-1
TGCGCCAGCACCCTTAGCGGATCGCACCAAGAGACCCAGTACTTC
CASTLSGSHQETQYF
>once|-|TRBJ2-3|TRBV28
TGTGCCAGCAGTTTAGGTTCGCCTGGGGTAAGCACAGATACGCAGTATTTT
CASSLGSPGVSTDTQYF
>many|TRBD1|TRBJ2-7|TRBV4-2
TGTGCCAGCAGCCAAGAGCCAGGGGGCCCTTACGAGCAGTACTTC
CASSQEPGGPYEQYF
>-|TRBD2|TRBJ2-2|TRBV6-5
TGTGCCAGCAGTCTAACGACTAGCCGCACCGGGGAGCTGTTTTTT
CASSLTTSRTGELFF
>many|-|TRBJ2-3|TRBV24-1
TGTGCCACCAGTGATTTCAGCACAGATACGCAGTATTTT
CATSDFSTDTQYF
>many|-|TRBJ2-7|TRBV5-1
TGCGCCAGCAGCTTCACCGGGAGCTCCTACGAGCAGTACTTC
CASSFTGSSYEQYF
>many|-|TRBJ2-2|TRBV28
TGTGCCAGCAGTTTATTCCGGGGTTTGGGGACCGGGGAGCTGTTTTTT
CASSLFRGLGTGELFF
>many|TRBD2|TRBJ2-1|TRBV4-3
TGCGCCAGCAGCCAAGAAGCTAGCGGAGCTTACAATGAGCAGTTCTTC
CASSQEASGAYNEQFF
>many|-|TRBJ1-3|TRBV28
TGTGCCAGCAATAGGGGTTCAGGCCCCGGAAACACCATATATTTT
CASNRGSGPGNTIYF
>many|TRBD1|TRBJ2-7|TRBV4-2
TGTGCCAGCAGCCAAGACTGGACAGGGAGTGACGAGCAGTACTTC
CASSQDWTGSDEQYF
>many|TRBD1|TRBJ2-3|TRBV20-1
TGCAGTGCTAGATTGGTCAGGGGGACGAGCACAGATACGCAGTATTTT
CSARLVRGTSTDTQYF
>many|-|TRBJ2-5|TRBV12-3/TRBV12-4
TGTGCCAGCAGTCGTAGGGGGAGAGGGCAAGAGACCCAGTACTTC
CASSRRGRGQETQYF
>once|-|TRBJ2-7|TRBV12-3/TRBV12-4
TGTGCCAGCAGATCATGGAGGCAAGGGTACGAGCAGTACTTC
CASRSWRQGYEQYF
>many|TRBD1|TRBJ1-2|TRBV6-5
TGTGCCAGCAGACTGGGACAGGTCGCCTTCTATGGCTACACCTTC
CASRLGQVAFYGYTF
>many|-|TRBJ2-6|TRBV7-6
TGTGCCAGCAGCTTAGGGGTTTCCGTGGGCTCTGGGGCCAACGTCCTGACTTTC
CASSLGVSVGSGANVLTF
>many|-|TRBJ2-7|TRBV5-5
TGTGCCAGCAGCCCCGGAGCTATCTACGAGCAGTACTTC
CASSPGAIYEQYF